The TCR beta chain under discussion was sequenced for a study of blood T cell repertoires in COVID-19. Study-level background: Sites in the United States, Italy and Spain provided acute and convalescent COVID-19 samples.

The germline gives CDR1 SQVTM, CDR2 ANQGSEA. This CDR3 region has 17 residues. V was pared by 0 bases and J by 0 bases, with 7 bases of the junction left unmatched. Authors' processing steps: Estimates of nucleated cell counts were drawn from the amplification of reference gene primers. TCRdb's table, derived via immunoSEQ multiplex PCR, lists solely in-frame clones and lacks some. That table is the source of V, J and clone size, and D and trimming were worked out from the DNA. Seen here are hundreds of thousands of clones, about nine tenths observed once, and the top ten hold more than 1.4%. The sample was peripheral blood. The V gene is TRBV29-1, the J gene TRBJ2-3, with 9 bases that match TRBD2. The origin of this receptor is a woman in her twenties or thirties with active or convalescent COVID-19. The CDR3 sequence is CSVEDHRLAGSTDTQYF. In nucleotides, the CDR3 is TGCAGCGTTGAAGATCATCGGCTAGCGGGGAGCACAGATACGCAGTATTTT.